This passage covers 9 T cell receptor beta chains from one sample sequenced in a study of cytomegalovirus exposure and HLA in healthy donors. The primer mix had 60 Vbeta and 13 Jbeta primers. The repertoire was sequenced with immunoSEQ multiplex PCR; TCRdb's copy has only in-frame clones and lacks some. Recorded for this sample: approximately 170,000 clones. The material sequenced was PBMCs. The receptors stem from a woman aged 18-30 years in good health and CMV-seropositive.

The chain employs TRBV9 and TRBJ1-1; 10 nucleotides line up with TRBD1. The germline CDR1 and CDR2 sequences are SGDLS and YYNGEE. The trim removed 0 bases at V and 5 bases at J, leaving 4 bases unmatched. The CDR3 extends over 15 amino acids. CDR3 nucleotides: TGTGCCAGCAGCGTAGAGGCGGACAGGGGGACTGAAGCTTTCTTT. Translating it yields CASSVEADRGTEAFF.

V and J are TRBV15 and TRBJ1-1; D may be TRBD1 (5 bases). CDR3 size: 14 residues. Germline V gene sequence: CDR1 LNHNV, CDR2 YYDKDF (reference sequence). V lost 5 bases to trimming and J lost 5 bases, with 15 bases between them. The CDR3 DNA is TGTGCCACCAGCTTAAACGAAGGGGAAACTGAAGCTTTCTTT. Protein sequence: CATSLNEGETEAFF.

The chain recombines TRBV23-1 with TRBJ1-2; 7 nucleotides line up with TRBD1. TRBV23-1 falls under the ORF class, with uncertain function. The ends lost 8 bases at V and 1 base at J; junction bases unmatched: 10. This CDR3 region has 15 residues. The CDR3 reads CASRRETGDNYGYTF. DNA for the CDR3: TGCGCCAGCCGCCGGGAAACAGGGGATAACTATGGCTACACCTTC.

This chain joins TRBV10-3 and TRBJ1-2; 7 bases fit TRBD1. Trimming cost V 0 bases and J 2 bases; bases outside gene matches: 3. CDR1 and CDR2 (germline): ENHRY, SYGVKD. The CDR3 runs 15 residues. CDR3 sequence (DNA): TGTGCCATCAGTGAGTCTGGCAGGGGGAACTATGGCTACACCTTC. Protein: CAISESGRGNYGYTF.

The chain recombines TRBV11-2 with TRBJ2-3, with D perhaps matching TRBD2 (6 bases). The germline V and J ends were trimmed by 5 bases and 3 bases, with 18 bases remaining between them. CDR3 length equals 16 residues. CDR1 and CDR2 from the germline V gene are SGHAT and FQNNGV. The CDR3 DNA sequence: TGTGCCAGCAGCGACCAGTCGGGGACTTTAACAGATACGCAGTATTTT. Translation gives CASSDQSGTLTDTQYF.

The CDR3 coding sequence is TGCGCCAGCAGCCCAACTAGCGGAGATTACAATGAGCAGTTCTTC. This gives the protein CASSPTSGDYNEQFF. The gene calls are TRBV5-1 and TRBJ2-1, with 8 bases matching TRBD2. Trimming took 4 bases from V and 4 from J; bases not matched to a gene: 7. The CDR3 has 15 residues. CDR1 is SGHRS and CDR2 is YFSETQ in the germline V gene.

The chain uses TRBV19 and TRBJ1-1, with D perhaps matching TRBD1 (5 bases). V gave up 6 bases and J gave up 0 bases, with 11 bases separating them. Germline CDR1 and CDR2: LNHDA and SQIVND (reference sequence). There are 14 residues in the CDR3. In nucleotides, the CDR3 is TGTGCCAGTAGGTGGGGGGGAGTGAACACTGAAGCTTTCTTT. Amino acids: CASRWGGVNTEAFF.

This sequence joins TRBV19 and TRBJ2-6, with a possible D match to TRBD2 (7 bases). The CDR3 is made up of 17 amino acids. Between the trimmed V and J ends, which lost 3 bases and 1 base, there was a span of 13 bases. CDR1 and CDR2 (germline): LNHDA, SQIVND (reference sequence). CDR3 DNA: TGTGCCAGTAGTATTATAGGGGGGGGTTCTGGGGCCAACGTCCTGACTTTC. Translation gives CASSIIGGGSGANVLTF.

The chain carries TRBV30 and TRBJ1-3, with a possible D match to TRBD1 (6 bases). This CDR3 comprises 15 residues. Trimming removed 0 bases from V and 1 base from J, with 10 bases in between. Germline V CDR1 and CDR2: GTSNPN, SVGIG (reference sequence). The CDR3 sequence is CAWSVVRGSGNTIYF. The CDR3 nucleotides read TGTGCCTGGAGTGTGGTCAGGGGTTCTGGAAACACCATATATTTT.